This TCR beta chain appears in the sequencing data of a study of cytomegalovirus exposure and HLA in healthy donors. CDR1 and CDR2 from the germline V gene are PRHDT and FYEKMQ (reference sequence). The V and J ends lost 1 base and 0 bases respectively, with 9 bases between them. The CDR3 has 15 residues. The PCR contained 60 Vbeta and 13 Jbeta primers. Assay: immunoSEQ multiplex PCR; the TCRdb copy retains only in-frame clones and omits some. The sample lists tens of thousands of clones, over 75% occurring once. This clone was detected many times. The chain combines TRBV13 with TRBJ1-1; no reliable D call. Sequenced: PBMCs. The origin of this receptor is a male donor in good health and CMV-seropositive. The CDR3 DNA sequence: TGTGCCAGCAGCTTAGAGGGAGGGATGAACACTGAAGCTTTCTTT. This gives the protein CASSLEGGMNTEAFF.